The rows below give T cell receptor beta chains drawn from one sample of a study of CD8 T cells in Susac syndrome. MiXCR, run by TCRdb on the immunoSEQ multiplex PCR reads, gives a single entry per CDR3 protein. The table shows 300,000 or so distinct CDR3 sequences, with 92% occurring only once. The sequencing input was CD4+ T cells from PBMCs. Receptors were obtained from a human donor with multiple sclerosis. Both conserved end residues are part of each CDR3. A D gene is named only where the DNA matches it firmly. Expanded clones are given a class, and other clones once, few, many or no size at all.

TRBV3-1	TRBJ1-2	13	NA	NA	CASSQEPRNRYTF	TGTGCCAGCAGCCAAGAACCCCGAAATCGGTACACCTTC
TRBV20-1	TRBJ1-5	12	NA	NA	CSARGGDQPQHF	TGCAGTGCTAGAGGGGGAGATCAGCCCCAGCATTTT
TRBV12-3/TRBV12-4	TRBJ2-5	11	TRBD2	once	CASGFGGAQYF	TGTGCCAGCGGCTTCGGGGGGGCCCAGTACTTC
TRBV12-3/TRBV12-4	TRBJ2-3	13	NA	NA	CASSLSRPDTQYF	TGTGCCAGCAGTTTGTCTAGGCCAGATACGCAGTATTTT
TRBV9	TRBJ1-6	14	NA	NA	CASSPRSPNSPLHF	TGTGCCAGCAGCCCGCGAAGCCCGAATTCACCCCTCCACTTT
TRBV7-3	TRBJ1-2	13	NA	NA	CASSPRPAYGYTF	TGTGCCAGCAGCCCGCGTCCAGCCTATGGCTACACCTTC
TRBV2	TRBJ2-6	13	NA	NA	CASKDSGANVLTF	TGTGCCAGCAAGGACTCTGGGGCCAACGTCCTGACTTTC
TRBV6-2/TRBV6-3	TRBJ2-1	16	NA	NA	CASSSPGRGSYNEQFF	TGTGCCAGCAGTTCTCCGGGACGGGGCTCCTACAATGAGCAGTTCTTC
TRBV20-1	TRBJ2-1	11	NA	once	CSARDGDRQFF	TGCAGTGCTAGAGATGGGGATCGGCAGTTCTTC
TRBV7-6	TRBJ2-1	14	TRBD2	NA	CASSLLAASNEQFF	TGTGCCAGCAGCTTGCTAGCGGCCTCCAATGAGCAGTTCTTC
TRBV30	TRBJ2-7	14	TRBD1	NA	CAWSVSGGYKGQYF	TGTGCCTGGAGTGTATCAGGGGGATATAAGGGGCAGTACTTC